Listed below are T cell receptor beta chains from one sample, sequenced in a study of shared clonotypes between healthy human individuals. Libraries were prepared by immunoSEQ multiplex PCR; TCRdb keeps only in-frame clonotypes and omits some of them. The top ten hold roughly 0.13% of the sample, which has approximately 2.4 million clones, under 97% seen once. Sequenced sample: naive CD4+ T cells sorted from blood. Receptors originate from a man aged 18 to 30 in good health. CDR3s include the opening cysteine and the closing phenylalanine or tryptophan. D genes are given only for firm matches. Size values are once, few and many counts, or a class for expanded clones, and some rows have none.

NA | NA | TRBJ1-6 | TRBV28 | CASSLDSTVRYSPLHF | TGTGCCAGCAGCTTAGATTCGACGGTACGATATTCACCCCTCCACTTT
TRBD1 | NA | TRBJ1-1 | TRBV11-1 | CASSTRGSTGTEAFF | TGTGCCAGCAGCACCAGGGGGAGCACGGGCACTGAAGCTTTCTTT
NA | NA | TRBJ1-4 | TRBV7-2 | CASSWGVNEKLFF | TGTGCCAGCAGCTGGGGGGTTAATGAAAAACTGTTTTTT
TRBD1 | NA | TRBJ2-7 | TRBV5-1 | CASSPTGPREQYF | TGCGCCAGCAGCCCGACAGGGCCTAGGGAGCAGTACTTC
TRBD1 | NA | TRBJ1-2 | TRBV5-1 | CASTSAWTGGDYGYTF | TGCGCCAGCACCTCCGCCTGGACAGGGGGCGACTATGGCTACACCTTC
NA | NA | TRBJ1-1 | TRBV30 | CAWSGRNRGRNTEAFF | TGTGCCTGGAGTGGTCGCAACCGGGGAAGAAACACTGAAGCTTTCTTT
NA | NA | TRBJ1-2 | TRBV30 | CASSQYGYTF | TGTGCCTCATCCCAGTATGGCTACACCTTC
NA | NA | TRBJ1-1 | TRBV6-1 | CASSDPLAGDTEAFF | TGTGCCAGCAGTGATCCTTTAGCGGGGGACACTGAAGCTTTCTTT
NA | NA | TRBJ2-2 | TRBV10-3 | CAISAFGAGSNTGELFF | TGTGCCATCAGTGCCTTTGGGGCGGGATCGAACACCGGGGAGCTGTTTTTT
TRBD2 | NA | TRBJ2-3 | TRBV5-4 | CASSFGLAGEDTQYF | TGTGCCAGCAGCTTCGGATTAGCGGGAGAGGATACGCAGTATTTT
NA | NA | TRBJ2-5 | TRBV5-1 | CASSLEAVKQETQYF | TGCGCCAGCAGCTTGGAGGCCGTCAAGCAAGAGACCCAGTACTTC
TRBD2 | NA | TRBJ2-7 | TRBV7-9 | CASSSLGRGLAGTYEQYF | TGTGCCAGCAGTTCCCTTGGCAGGGGACTAGCGGGGACCTACGAGCAGTACTTC
NA | once | TRBJ1-2 | TRBV28 | CASSFEGGKTNYGYTF | TGTGCCAGCAGTTTTGAAGGGGGGAAGACTAACTATGGCTACACCTTC
NA | NA | TRBJ2-5 | TRBV7-9 | CASFGGQETQYF | TGTGCCAGCTTCGGGGGCCAAGAGACCCAGTACTTC
NA | NA | TRBJ1-2 | TRBV29-1 | CSVAGVDGYTF | TGCAGCGTTGCAGGGGTGGATGGCTACACCTTC
TRBD1 | NA | TRBJ1-1 | TRBV4-1 | CASSGQGFAEAFF | TGCGCCAGCAGCGGACAGGGGTTCGCTGAAGCTTTCTTT
NA | NA | TRBJ2-3 | TRBV29-1 | CSVDLFGDTQYF | TGCAGCGTTGATCTTTTTGGAGATACGCAGTATTTT